The next 22 T cell receptor beta chains were all read from a single sample in a study of T cells in women clearing cervical HPV infection. Sequencing was performed with immunoSEQ multiplex PCR; in TCRdb, only in-frame clones are kept and a portion is missing. This table lists 30,000 to 35,000 clones. The sample comprised blood buffy coat. These receptors were obtained from a woman aged 18 to 75 with a cervical HPV16 infection that either progressed to CIN3+ or cleared (not recorded which).

As concerns this clone: The read ends 3 residues shy of where the CDR3 ends; the end is completed using the germline J gene. The rearrangement uses TRBV28 and TRBJ2-1; 13 nucleotides align to TRBD2. The CDR3 consists of 17 residues. CDR1 is MDHEN and CDR2 is SYDVKM in the germline V gene. The V gene end was trimmed by 3 bases and the J gene end by 6 bases; junction bases not matched to a gene: 8. CDR3 amino acids: CASSFIFGLAGVNEQFF. The DNA read from the CDR3 is TGTGCCAGCAGTTTCATCTTCGGACTAGCGGGAGTCAATGAG.

Worth noting for this clone: The read ends 3 residues shy of where the CDR3 ends; the end is completed using the germline J gene. The chain is built from TRBV10-3 and TRBJ2-1, with TRBD2 identical over 8 bases. CDR3 size: 15 residues. The V and J ends lost 3 bases and 4 bases, in that order; junction bases with no gene match: 5. From germline, CDR1 is ENHRY and CDR2 SYGVKD. The CDR3 region is CAISDWLAGYNEQFF. Partial CDR3 DNA: TGTGCCATCAGTGATTGGTTAGCGGGGTACAATGAG.

With respect to this clone: With the read ending 3 residues before the CDR3 end, the germline J gene is used to fill in that end. V is TRBV6-1 and J is TRBJ1-3; D uncertain. V was clipped by 2 bases and J by 4 bases, with 3 bases between them. The CDR3 totals 12 residues. Germline V CDR1 and CDR2: MNHNS, SASEGT. The DNA read from the CDR3 is TGTGCCAGCAGTGAAAGGGGAAACACC. Its protein product is CASSERGNT. The whole CDR3 protein reads CASSERGNTIYF.

To note about this clone: The sequence runs out 3 residues before the end of the CDR3; the remainder is reconstructed from the germline J gene. The V gene is TRBV20-1, the J gene TRBJ2-1; 11 bases match TRBD2. Trimming removed 2 bases from V and 8 bases from J; junction bases left unmatched: 8. CDR1 DFQATT and CDR2 SNEGSKA come from the germline V gene (reference sequence). The CDR3 is 15 amino acids. The covered CDR3 bases are TGCAGTGCTAGACTTTCTAGCGGGAGGTTAGATGAG. It yields the protein CSARLSSGRLDE. The whole CDR3 protein reads CSARLSSGRLDEQFF.

Details on this clone: From the germline J gene comes the end of the CDR3, since the read stops 3 residues before it. The J gene is TRBJ2-3, the V gene TRBV9; the D gene is possibly TRBD1 (7 bases). CDR1 SGDLS and CDR2 YYNGEE come from the germline V gene. Trimming left V 4 bases short and J 2 bases short, with 17 bases between. The CDR3 contains 16 residues. CDR3 residues: CASSLMEGANTDTQYF. Partial CDR3 DNA: TGTGCCAGCAGCTTAATGGAGGGGGCTAACACAGATACG.

Notes on this clone: The read ends 3 residues shy of where the CDR3 ends; the end is completed using the germline J gene. J is TRBJ2-5 and V is TRBV2; 8 bases line up with TRBD1. V lost 3 bases to trimming and J lost 5 bases; unmatched junction nucleotides: 8. CDR3 length: 15 amino acids. Germline-derived CDR1 and CDR2 are SNHLY and FYNNEI. The part of the CDR3 DNA that was read is TGTGCCAGCAGTGATGCCGGACAGGGCTTGGAGACC. Encoded protein: CASSDAGQGLET. The full CDR3 sequence reads CASSDAGQGLETQYF.

As to this clone: The CDR3 goes on 3 residues after the read ends, and that part is filled in from the germline J gene. V is TRBV7-2 and J is TRBJ2-5; D call uncertain. The V end was cut by 5 bases, the J end by 2 bases, with 3 bases between. The CDR3 is 11 amino acids. Per germline, CDR1 SGHTA and CDR2 FQGNSA. Partial CDR3 DNA: TGTGCCAGCAGCCCGCAAGAGACC. Residues: CASSPQET. The entire CDR3 reads CASSPQETQYF.

About this clone itself: The read stops 3 residues short of the end of the CDR3; the missing end is completed from the germline J gene. The chain combines TRBV6-1 with TRBJ2-3, with a possible D match to TRBD2 (6 bases). The V end was cut by 0 bases, the J end by 4 bases, with 17 bases between. Germline CDR1 is MNHNS and CDR2 is SASEGT. This CDR3 has 17 residues. CDR3 DNA (partial): TGTGCCAGCAGTGAAGCTGGTGGGCCCGGGGGTCCAGATACG. It codes for CASSEAGGPGGPDT. The whole CDR3 protein reads CASSEAGGPGGPDTQYF.

In regard to this clone: The read comes to an end 3 residues before the CDR3 does, leaving the germline J gene to fill in the end. The chain is built from TRBV5-1 and TRBJ1-2; 9 bases map to TRBD1. The germline V gene has CDR1 SGHRS and CDR2 YFSETQ. Trimming cost V 3 bases and J 6 bases; bases outside gene matches: 18. CDR3 length equals 18 residues. The sequenced CDR3 bases are TGCGCCAGCAGCTCCTCGGGACAGGGAGCAAGTTCACCAAATGGC. This gives the protein CASSSSGQGASSPNG. The entire CDR3 is CASSSSGQGASSPNGYTF.

In the case of this clone: The read ends 3 residues early relative to the CDR3; the germline J gene fills the gap. The genes are TRBV12-3 or TRBV12-4 and TRBJ2-7; possibly TRBD1 for D (5 bases). Trimming removed 3 bases at V and 2 bases at J, with 14 bases between. The CDR3 spans 15 residues. The chain's CDR3 is CASSLFDRATYEQYF. The DNA read from the CDR3 is TGTGCCAGCAGTTTGTTTGACAGAGCTACCTACGAG.

On this clone: The read finishes 3 residues shy of the CDR3 end, and the germline J gene is used to complete it. The V and J genes are TRBV13 and TRBJ2-1; perhaps TRBD2 as D (6 bases). CDR3 length equals 13 residues. Germline-derived CDR1 and CDR2 are PRHDT and FYEKMQ (reference sequence). V was cut by 5 bases and J by 5 bases, with 10 bases left in between. CDR3 protein: CASSPRGNNEQFF. The sequenced CDR3 bases are TGTGCCAGCAGCCCGCGGGGAAACAATGAG. The full variable domain, rest sourced from reference TRBV13 and TRBJ2-1, is AAGVIQSPRHLIKEKRETATLKCYPIPRHDTVYWYQQGPGQDPQFLISFYEKMQSDKGSIPDRFSAQQFSDYHSELNMSSLELGDSALYFCASSPRGNNEQFFGPGTRLTVL.

Note on this clone: The read finishes 3 residues shy of the CDR3 end, and the germline J gene is used to complete it. The chain couples TRBV12-3 or TRBV12-4 to TRBJ2-5; 12 bases are shared with TRBD2. The CDR3 totals 15 residues. The ends lost 7 bases at V and 5 bases at J; junction bases unmatched: 8. CDR3 region: CASTHTSGRIETQYF. The covered CDR3 bases are TGTGCCAGCACACATACTAGCGGGAGGATTGAGACC.

With regard to this clone: The read terminates 3 residues ahead of where the CDR3 ends, so the germline J gene completes it. This chain connects TRBV2 to TRBJ1-4; 10 nucleotides match TRBD1. The germline gives CDR1 SNHLY, CDR2 FYNNEI. V shed 5 bases, J shed 6 bases, and the junction held 3 bases outside the gene matches. The CDR3 contains 14 residues. This chain's CDR3 is CASSRTGGDEKLFF. The covered CDR3 bases are TGTGCCAGCAGTCGGACAGGGGGAGATGAAAAA.

Concerning this clone: The read falls 3 residues short of the CDR3 end, and the missing part is taken from the germline J gene. The J gene is TRBJ2-3, the V gene TRBV20-1; 8 nucleotides align to TRBD2. The CDR3 spans 13 residues. Germline V CDR1 and CDR2: DFQATT, SNEGSKA (reference sequence). This CDR3 reads CSARDGRGETQYF. CDR3 DNA, as far as it was read: TGCAGTGCTAGAGATGGGCGGGGGGAGACG.

Details on this clone: The CDR3 extends 3 residues past the end of the read, so its final part is completed from the germline J gene. The V gene is TRBV20-1, the J gene TRBJ2-7, with 9 bases fitting TRBD2. Unmatched junction bases numbered 5, after V lost 5 bases and J lost 0 bases. In germline, CDR1 is DFQATT, CDR2 SNEGSKA (reference sequence). The CDR3 has 14 amino acids. The CDR3 DNA, read in part, is TGCAGTGCTTCGAAGCGGGAGGTCTCCTACGAG. Amino acids: CSASKREVSYE. Given in full, the CDR3 is CSASKREVSYEQYF.

With regard to this clone: Sequencing ends 3 residues short of the CDR3 end; the germline J gene provides the rest. The chain combines TRBV5-1 with TRBJ1-4; possible D gene TRBD1, 6 bases. This CDR3 is built from 16 residues. V lost 0 bases, J lost 7 bases, and 16 bases lay in between. CDR1 is SGHRS and CDR2 is YFSETQ in the germline V gene. The covered CDR3 bases are TGCGCCAGCAGCTTGGCCGAGGGGGTGATAAGTGAAAAA. It yields the protein CASSLAEGVISEK. The whole CDR3 protein reads CASSLAEGVISEKLFF.

Comments on this clone: The read comes to an end 3 residues before the CDR3 does, leaving the germline J gene to fill in the end. The chain employs TRBV7-9 and TRBJ1-1; TRBD1 agrees at 12 bases. The CDR3 runs to 12 residues. Looked up from germline, CDR1 is SEHNR and CDR2 is FQNEAQ (reference sequence). The DNA read from the CDR3 is TGTGCCAGCAGCCGGGACAGGGGGCAA. Its protein is CASSRDRGQ. The CDR3 reads in full as CASSRDRGQAFF.

On this clone: The DNA ends 3 residues before the CDR3 does, and the rest of the CDR3 is filled in from the germline J gene. V usage is TRBV18 and J usage is TRBJ1-2, with a possible D match to TRBD1 (6 bases). Germline V lookup: CDR1 KGHSH, CDR2 LQKENI. V was clipped by 3 bases and J by 5 bases, with 16 bases between them. CDR3 length: 15 amino acids. Partial CDR3 DNA: TGTGCCAGCTCACCGGAGAACAGGGTATCTTATGGC. Translating gives CASSPENRVSYG. The CDR3 in full is CASSPENRVSYGYTF.

On this clone itself: A read error may produce the germline difference seen at one junction end. The read is 3 residues too short to cover the CDR3 end, so that end is filled in from the germline J gene. The chain combines TRBV4-2 with TRBJ1-3, with D unresolved. The length of the CDR3 is 15 residues. Germline V gene sequence: CDR1 LGHNA, CDR2 YNFKEQ. The sequenced part of the CDR3 DNA is TGCGCCAGCAGCCAAGATACCAGCTCTGGAAACACC. Its protein product is CASSQDTSSGNT. The full CDR3 sequence reads CASSQDTSSGNTIYF.

Details on this clone: The CDR3 end lies 3 residues beyond the end of the read and is filled in from the germline J gene. The chain uses TRBV20-1 and TRBJ2-3; TRBD2 agrees at 10 bases. This CDR3 has 17 amino acids. Germline V CDR1 and CDR2: DFQATT, SNEGSKA (reference sequence). Trimming took 0 bases from V and 6 from J; bases not matched to a gene: 12. Here the CDR3 reads CSARDRPSGGVVDTQYF. The CDR3 bases that were read are TGCAGTGCTAGAGATCGACCCAGCGGGGGGGTTGTGGATACG.

As regards this clone: The read is 3 residues too short to cover the CDR3 end, so that end is filled in from the germline J gene. The chain has TRBV30 and TRBJ1-1; D is uncertain. Germline V lookup: CDR1 GTSNPN, CDR2 SVGIG (reference sequence). The length of the CDR3 is 12 residues. V was pared by 3 bases and J by 2 bases, with 7 bases between. The CDR3 protein is CAWRRYNTEAFF. CDR3 DNA, as far as it was read: TGTGCCTGGAGGCGCTATAACACTGAA.

On this clone: The read comes to an end 3 residues before the CDR3 does, leaving the germline J gene to fill in the end. The chain employs TRBV19 and TRBJ1-5, with D unclear. Germline V gives CDR1 LNHDA, CDR2 SQIVND (reference sequence). Between the trimmed V and J ends, which lost 3 bases and 0 bases, there was a span of 9 bases. This CDR3 is 15 amino acids long. The CDR3 sequence: CASSIADNSNQPQHF. The DNA read from the CDR3 is TGTGCCAGTAGTATTGCCGACAATAGCAATCAGCCC. The full variable domain, with the rest looked up from reference TRBV19 and TRBJ1-5, is DGGITQSPKYLFRKEGQNVTLSCEQNLNHDAMYWYRQDPGQGLRLIYYSQIVNDFQKGDIAEGYSVSREKKESFPLTVTSAQKNPTAFYLCASSIADNSNQPQHFGDGTRLSIL.